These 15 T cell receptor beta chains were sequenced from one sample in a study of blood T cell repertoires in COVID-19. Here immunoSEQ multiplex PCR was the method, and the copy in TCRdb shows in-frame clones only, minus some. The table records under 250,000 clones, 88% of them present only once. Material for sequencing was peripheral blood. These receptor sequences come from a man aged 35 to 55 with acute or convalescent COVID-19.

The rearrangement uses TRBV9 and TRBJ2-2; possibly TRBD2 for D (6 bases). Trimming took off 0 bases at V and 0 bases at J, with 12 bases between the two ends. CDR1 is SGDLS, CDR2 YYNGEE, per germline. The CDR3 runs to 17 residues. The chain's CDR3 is CASSVGPAGTNTGELFF. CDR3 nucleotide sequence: TGTGCCAGCAGCGTAGGCCCTGCGGGGACGAACACCGGGGAGCTGTTTTTT.

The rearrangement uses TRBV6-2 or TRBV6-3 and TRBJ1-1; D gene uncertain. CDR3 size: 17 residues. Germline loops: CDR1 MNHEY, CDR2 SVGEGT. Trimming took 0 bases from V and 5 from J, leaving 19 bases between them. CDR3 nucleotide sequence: TGTGCCAGCAGTTACTCATCTACAGTGTCGCTGATGACTGAAGCTTTCTTT. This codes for CASSYSSTVSLMTEAFF.

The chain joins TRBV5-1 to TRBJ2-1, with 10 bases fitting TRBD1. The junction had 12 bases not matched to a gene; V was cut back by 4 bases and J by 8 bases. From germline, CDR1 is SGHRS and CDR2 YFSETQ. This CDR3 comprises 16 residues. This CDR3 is CASSVQTFGTGDEQFF. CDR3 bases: TGCGCCAGCAGCGTACAAACCTTTGGGACAGGGGATGAGCAGTTCTTC.

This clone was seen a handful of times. Written as DNA, the CDR3 is TGTGCCTGGAGTATAGACTCTGGAAACACCATATATTTT. Protein product: CAWSIDSGNTIYF. This sequence joins TRBV30 and TRBJ1-3; D is ambiguous. Germline V lookup: CDR1 GTSNPN, CDR2 SVGIG (reference sequence). CDR3 length equals 13 residues. Between the trimmed V and J ends, which lost 2 bases and 0 bases, there was a span of 5 bases.

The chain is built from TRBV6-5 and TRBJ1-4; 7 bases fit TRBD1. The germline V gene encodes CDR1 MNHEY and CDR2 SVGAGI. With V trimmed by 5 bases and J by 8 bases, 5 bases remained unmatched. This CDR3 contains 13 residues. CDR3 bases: TGTGCCAGCAGTCCAGGGGGATCCGAAAAACTGTTTTTT. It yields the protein CASSPGGSEKLFF.

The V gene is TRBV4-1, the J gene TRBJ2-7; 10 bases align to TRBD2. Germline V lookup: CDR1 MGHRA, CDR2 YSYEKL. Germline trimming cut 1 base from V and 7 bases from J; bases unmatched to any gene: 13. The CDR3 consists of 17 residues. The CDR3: CASSQASAASGSNEQYF. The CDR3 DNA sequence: TGCGCCAGCAGCCAAGCCTCGGCTGCTAGCGGGAGTAATGAGCAGTACTTC.

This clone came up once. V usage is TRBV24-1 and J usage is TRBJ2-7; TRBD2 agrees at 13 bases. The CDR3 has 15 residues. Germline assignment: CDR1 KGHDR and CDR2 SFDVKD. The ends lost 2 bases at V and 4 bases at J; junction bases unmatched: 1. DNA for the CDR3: TGTGCCACCAGTGATTGGACTAGCGGGAGATACGAGCAGTACTTC. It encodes CATSDWTSGRYEQYF.

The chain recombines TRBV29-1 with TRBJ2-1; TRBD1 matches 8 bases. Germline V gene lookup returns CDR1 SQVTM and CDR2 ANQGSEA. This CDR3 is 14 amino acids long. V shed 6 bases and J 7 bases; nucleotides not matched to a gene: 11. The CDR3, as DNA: TGCAGCGTCCCAGGGCAGGGGGCAGGGAATGAGCAGTTCTTC. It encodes CSVPGQGAGNEQFF.

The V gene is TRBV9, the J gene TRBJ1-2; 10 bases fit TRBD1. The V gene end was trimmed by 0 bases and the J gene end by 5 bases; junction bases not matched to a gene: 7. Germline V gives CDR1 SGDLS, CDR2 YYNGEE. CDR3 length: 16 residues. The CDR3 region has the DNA TGTGCCAGCAGCGTAGCCGGGACAGGGGCTCGGTATGGCTACACCTTC. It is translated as CASSVAGTGARYGYTF.

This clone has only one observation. The CDR3 reads CASSDSGGPNGEQYF. The CDR3 DNA sequence: TGTGCCAGCAGTGATTCGGGGGGGCCAAACGGCGAGCAGTACTTC. This chain links TRBV25-1 with TRBJ2-7; 8 bases map to TRBD2. Germline CDR1 is MGHDK and CDR2 is SYGVNS. Losses at the gene ends were 3 bases for V and 6 bases for J; bases not matched to a gene: 10. This CDR3 spans 15 amino acids.

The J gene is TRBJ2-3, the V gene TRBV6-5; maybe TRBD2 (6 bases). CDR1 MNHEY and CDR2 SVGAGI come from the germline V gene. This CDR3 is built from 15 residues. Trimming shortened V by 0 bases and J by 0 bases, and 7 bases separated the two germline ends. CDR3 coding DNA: TGTGCCAGCAGTTACTCGGACTATAGCACAGATACGCAGTATTTT. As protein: CASSYSDYSTDTQYF.

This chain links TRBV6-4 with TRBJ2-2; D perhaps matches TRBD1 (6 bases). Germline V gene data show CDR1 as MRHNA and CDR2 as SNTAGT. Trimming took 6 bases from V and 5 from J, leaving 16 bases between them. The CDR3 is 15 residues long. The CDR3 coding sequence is TGTGCCAGCAGCGGACAGACTACGGGGACCGGGGAGCTGTTTTTT. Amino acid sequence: CASSGQTTGTGELFF.

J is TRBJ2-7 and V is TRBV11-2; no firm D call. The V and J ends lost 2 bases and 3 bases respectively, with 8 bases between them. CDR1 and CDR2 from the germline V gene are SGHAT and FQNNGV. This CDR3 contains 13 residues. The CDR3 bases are TGTGCCAGCAGCTTACCGAGTCTCTACGAGCAGTACTTC. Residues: CASSLPSLYEQYF.

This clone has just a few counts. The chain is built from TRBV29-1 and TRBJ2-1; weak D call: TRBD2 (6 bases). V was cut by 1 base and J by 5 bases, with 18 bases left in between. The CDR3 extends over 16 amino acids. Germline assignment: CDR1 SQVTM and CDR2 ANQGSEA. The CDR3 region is CSVEVGGRWINNEQFF. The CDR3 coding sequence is TGCAGCGTTGAAGTGGGGGGACGGTGGATCAACAATGAGCAGTTCTTC.

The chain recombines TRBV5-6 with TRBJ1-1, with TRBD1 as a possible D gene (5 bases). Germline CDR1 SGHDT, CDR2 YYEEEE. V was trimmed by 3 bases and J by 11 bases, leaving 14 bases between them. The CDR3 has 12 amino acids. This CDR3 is CASSWDSRGAFF. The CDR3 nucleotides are TGTGCCAGCAGCTGGGACTCCAGAGGCGCTTTCTTT.